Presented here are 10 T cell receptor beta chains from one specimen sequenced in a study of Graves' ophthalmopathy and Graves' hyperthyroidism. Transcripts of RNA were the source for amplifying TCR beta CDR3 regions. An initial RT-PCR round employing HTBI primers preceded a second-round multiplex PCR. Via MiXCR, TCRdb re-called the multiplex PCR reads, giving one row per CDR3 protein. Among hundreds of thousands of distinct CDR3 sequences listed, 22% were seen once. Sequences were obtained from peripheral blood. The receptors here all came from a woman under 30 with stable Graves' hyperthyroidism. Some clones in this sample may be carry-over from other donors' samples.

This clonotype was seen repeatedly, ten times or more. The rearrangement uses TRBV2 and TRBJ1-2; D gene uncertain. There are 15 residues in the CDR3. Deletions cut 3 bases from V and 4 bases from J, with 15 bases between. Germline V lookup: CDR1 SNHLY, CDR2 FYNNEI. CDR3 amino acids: CASSELRMISYGYTF. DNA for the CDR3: TGTGCCAGCAGTGAGCTTCGGATGATAAGCTATGGCTACACCTTC.

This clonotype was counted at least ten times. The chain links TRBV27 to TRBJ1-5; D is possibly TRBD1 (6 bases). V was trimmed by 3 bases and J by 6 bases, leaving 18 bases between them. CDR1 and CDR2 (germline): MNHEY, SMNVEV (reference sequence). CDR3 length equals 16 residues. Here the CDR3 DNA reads TGTGCCAGCAGTTTGAAGGGGGACCTCTTCCTTCAGCCCCAGCATTTT. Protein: CASSLKGDLFLQPQHF.

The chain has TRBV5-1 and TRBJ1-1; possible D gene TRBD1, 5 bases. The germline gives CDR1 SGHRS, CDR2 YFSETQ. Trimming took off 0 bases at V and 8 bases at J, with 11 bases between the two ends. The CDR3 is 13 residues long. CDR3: CASSLAGGIEAFF. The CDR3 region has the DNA TGCGCCAGCAGCTTGGCCGGGGGTATCGAAGCTTTCTTT.

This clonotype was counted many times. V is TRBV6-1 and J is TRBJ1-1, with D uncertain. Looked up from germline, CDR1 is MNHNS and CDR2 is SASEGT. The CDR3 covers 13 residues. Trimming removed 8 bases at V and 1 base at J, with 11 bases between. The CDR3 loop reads CASANRKNTEAFF. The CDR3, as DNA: TGTGCCAGCGCCAACCGTAAGAACACTGAAGCTTTCTTT.

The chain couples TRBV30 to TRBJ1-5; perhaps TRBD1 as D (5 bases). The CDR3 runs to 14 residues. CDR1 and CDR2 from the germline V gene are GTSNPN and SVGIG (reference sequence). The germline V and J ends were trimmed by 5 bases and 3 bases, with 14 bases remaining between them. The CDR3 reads CAWARPGLNQPQHF. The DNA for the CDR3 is TGTGCCTGGGCCCGCCCGGGACTCAATCAGCCCCAGCATTTT.

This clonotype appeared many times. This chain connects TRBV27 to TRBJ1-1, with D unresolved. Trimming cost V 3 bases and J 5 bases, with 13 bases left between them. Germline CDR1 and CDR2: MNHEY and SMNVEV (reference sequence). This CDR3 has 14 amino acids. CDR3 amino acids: CASSFTGFGTEAFF. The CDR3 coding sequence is TGTGCCAGCAGTTTCACTGGGTTTGGGACTGAAGCTTTCTTT.

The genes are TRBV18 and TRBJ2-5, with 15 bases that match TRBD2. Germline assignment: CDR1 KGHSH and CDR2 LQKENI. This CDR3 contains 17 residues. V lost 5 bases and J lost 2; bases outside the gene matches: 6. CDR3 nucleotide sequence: TGTGCCAGCTCAATACCGGGACTAGCGGGAGGACAAGAGACCCAGTACTTC. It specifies CASSIPGLAGGQETQYF.

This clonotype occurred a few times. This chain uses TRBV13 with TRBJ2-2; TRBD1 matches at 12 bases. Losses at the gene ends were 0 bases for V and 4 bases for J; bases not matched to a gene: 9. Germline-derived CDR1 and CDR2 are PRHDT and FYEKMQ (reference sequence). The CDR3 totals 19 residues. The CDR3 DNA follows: TGTGCCAGCAGCTTAGGCCTTGGGACAGGGGGCTGGAGCACCGGGGAGCTGTTTTTT. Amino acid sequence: CASSLGLGTGGWSTGELFF.

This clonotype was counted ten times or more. CDR3 sequence: CASSWGGADTEAFF. The CDR3 DNA follows: TGCGCCAGCAGCTGGGGGGGGGCCGACACTGAAGCTTTCTTT. The chain is built from TRBV5-1 and TRBJ1-1; the D gene is possibly TRBD1 (6 bases). Germline V gene sequence: CDR1 SGHRS, CDR2 YFSETQ. V lost 3 bases to trimming and J lost 3 bases, with 12 bases between them. This CDR3 is built from 14 residues.

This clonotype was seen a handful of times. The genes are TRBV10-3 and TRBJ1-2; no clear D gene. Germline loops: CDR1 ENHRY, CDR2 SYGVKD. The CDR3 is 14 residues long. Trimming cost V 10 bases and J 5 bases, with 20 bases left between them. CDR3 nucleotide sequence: TGTGCCACTCTAAGGACTCTCCTAGAGTATGGCTACACCTTC. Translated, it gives CATLRTLLEYGYTF.